These T cell receptor beta chains were read from a single sample in a study of response to subunit inactivated influenza vaccine. In TCRdb, the RT-PCR reads were re-called with MiXCR into one record per CDR3 protein. The sample shows 450,000 to 600,000 distinct CDR3 sequences, more than 7% of them seen only once. Sequenced here: PBMCs from blood, sampled less than 30 months after vaccination. Every receptor here comes from a man in his fifties or sixties who received an inactivated influenza vaccine. Each CDR3 is given with its conserved first and last residue. D genes are given only for firm matches. Clone size is shown for a subset of rows, as once, few, many or a class of expanded clone.

V gene: TRBV2; J gene: TRBJ2-5; D gene: TRBD2; clone size: .; CDR3 protein: CASKGTREETQYF; CDR3 DNA: TGTGCCAGCAAAGGGACTAGAGAAGAGACCCAGTACTTC
V gene: TRBV18; J gene: TRBJ2-7; D gene: .; clone size: many; CDR3 protein: CASSPVQTSYEQYF; CDR3 DNA: TGTGCCAGCTCACCTGTACAGACCTCCTACGAGCAGTACTTC
V gene: TRBV7-2; J gene: TRBJ1-6; D gene: .; clone size: few; CDR3 protein: CASSLDAGTGSPLHF; CDR3 DNA: TGTGCCAGCAGCTTAGATGCAGGGACCGGTTCACCCCTCCACTTT
V gene: TRBV7-9; J gene: TRBJ2-2; D gene: .; clone size: .; CDR3 protein: CASRIRGLSGELFF; CDR3 DNA: TGTGCCAGCAGGATCCGGGGACTCAGCGGGGAGCTGTTTTTT
V gene: TRBV6-5; J gene: TRBJ1-3; D gene: TRBD1; clone size: few; CDR3 protein: CASSYIDRESGNTIYF; CDR3 DNA: TGTGCCAGCAGTTACATTGACAGGGAATCTGGAAACACCATATATTTT
V gene: TRBV24-1; J gene: TRBJ2-3; D gene: TRBD2; clone size: few; CDR3 protein: CATSDPGLAGGTDTQYF; CDR3 DNA: TGTGCCACCAGTGATCCCGGACTAGCGGGAGGGACAGATACGCAGTATTTT
V gene: TRBV28; J gene: TRBJ2-4; D gene: .; clone size: .; CDR3 protein: CASSLSRTQINIQYF; CDR3 DNA: TGTGCCAGCAGTTTATCCAGGACCCAGATAAACATTCAGTACTTC
V gene: TRBV27; J gene: TRBJ2-7; D gene: .; clone size: .; CDR3 protein: CASSTRDGLSYEQYF; CDR3 DNA: TGTGCCAGCAGTACCCGGGACGGTCTCTCCTACGAGCAGTACTTC
V gene: TRBV2; J gene: TRBJ2-5; D gene: .; clone size: .; CDR3 protein: CASRIGLIGQETQYF; CDR3 DNA: TGTGCCAGCAGAATCGGCCTGATCGGGCAAGAGACCCAGTACTTC
V gene: TRBV7-2; J gene: TRBJ2-1; D gene: .; clone size: few; CDR3 protein: CASSFVSVMEQFF; CDR3 DNA: TGTGCCAGCAGCTTTGTTAGCGTTATGGAGCAGTTCTTC
V gene: TRBV30; J gene: TRBJ2-7; D gene: TRBD2; clone size: .; CDR3 protein: CAWGLAGEQYF; CDR3 DNA: TGTGCCTGGGGACTAGCGGGAGAGCAGTACTTC
V gene: TRBV12-3/TRBV12-4; J gene: TRBJ2-5; D gene: .; clone size: few; CDR3 protein: CASSSGSKETQYF; CDR3 DNA: TGTGCCAGCAGTTCCGGGAGTAAAGAGACCCAGTACTTC
V gene: TRBV3-1; J gene: TRBJ1-2; D gene: .; clone size: .; CDR3 protein: CASSRRGAEGYTF; CDR3 DNA: TGTGCCAGCAGCCGTCGTGGGGCGGAGGGCTACACCTTC
V gene: TRBV28; J gene: TRBJ2-3; D gene: .; clone size: few; CDR3 protein: CASSYYLGQTSTDTQYF; CDR3 DNA: TGTGCCAGCAGCTACTACCTTGGACAGACAAGCACAGATACGCAGTATTTT
V gene: TRBV24-1; J gene: TRBJ2-1; D gene: TRBD1; clone size: .; CDR3 protein: CATSDTGQGRNEQFF; CDR3 DNA: TGTGCCACCAGTGATACGGGACAGGGTAGAAATGAGCAGTTCTTC
V gene: TRBV7-9; J gene: TRBJ2-1; D gene: TRBD2; clone size: few; CDR3 protein: CASVATGTSGSNEQFF; CDR3 DNA: TGTGCCAGCGTAGCGACCGGGACTAGCGGGAGCAATGAGCAGTTCTTC
V gene: TRBV4-1; J gene: TRBJ1-2; D gene: .; clone size: few; CDR3 protein: CASSRLPVSNYGYTF; CDR3 DNA: TGCGCCAGCAGCCGCCTGCCAGTCAGCAACTATGGCTACACCTTC
V gene: TRBV19; J gene: TRBJ2-7; D gene: TRBD1; clone size: .; CDR3 protein: CASSQDRVREQYF; CDR3 DNA: TGTGCCAGTAGTCAGGACAGGGTTCGCGAGCAGTACTTC
V gene: TRBV28; J gene: TRBJ1-4; D gene: .; clone size: .; CDR3 protein: CASIPPGSGEKLFF; CDR3 DNA: TGTGCCAGCATCCCCCCCGGGTCGGGTGAAAAACTGTTTTTT
V gene: TRBV29-1; J gene: TRBJ2-3; D gene: .; clone size: many; CDR3 protein: CSVEKGRTDTQYF; CDR3 DNA: TGCAGCGTTGAGAAGGGACGCACAGATACGCAGTATTTT
V gene: TRBV12-3/TRBV12-4; J gene: TRBJ2-2; D gene: TRBD2; clone size: .; CDR3 protein: CASSLGLAHNTGELFF; CDR3 DNA: TGTGCCAGCAGTTTGGGACTAGCGCACAACACCGGGGAGCTGTTTTTT
V gene: TRBV7-2; J gene: TRBJ2-7; D gene: .; clone size: few; CDR3 protein: CASTPTAVSYEQYF; CDR3 DNA: TGTGCCAGCACCCCGACGGCGGTATCCTACGAGCAGTACTTC
V gene: TRBV4-2; J gene: TRBJ1-3; D gene: .; clone size: many; CDR3 protein: CASSQPQGTGNTIYF; CDR3 DNA: TGTGCCAGCAGCCAACCTCAGGGTACCGGAAACACCATATATTTT
V gene: TRBV12-3/TRBV12-4; J gene: TRBJ2-2; D gene: .; clone size: many; CDR3 protein: CATNSVAGLVGELFF; CDR3 DNA: TGTGCCACAAATTCAGTGGCGGGTCTGGTCGGGGAGCTGTTTTTT
V gene: TRBV7-6; J gene: TRBJ1-3; D gene: .; clone size: .; CDR3 protein: CASSLGPSGGNTIYF; CDR3 DNA: TGTGCCAGCAGCTTAGGTCCGTCAGGGGGAAACACCATATATTTT
V gene: TRBV12-3/TRBV12-4; J gene: TRBJ2-7; D gene: .; clone size: few; CDR3 protein: CARSYRGHSYEQYF; CDR3 DNA: TGTGCCAGGAGTTATCGGGGGCACTCCTACGAGCAGTACTTC
V gene: TRBV12-3/TRBV12-4; J gene: TRBJ2-7; D gene: TRBD1; clone size: few; CDR3 protein: CASSRDRVNYEQYF; CDR3 DNA: TGTGCCAGCAGCCGGGACAGAGTCAACTACGAGCAGTACTTC
V gene: TRBV3-1; J gene: TRBJ1-5; D gene: .; clone size: many; CDR3 protein: CASSQASGRNQPQHF; CDR3 DNA: TGTGCCAGCAGCCAAGCGTCAGGACGCAATCAGCCCCAGCATTTT
V gene: TRBV20-1; J gene: TRBJ2-5; D gene: TRBD2; clone size: few; CDR3 protein: CSASGSSGRETQCF; CDR3 DNA: TGCAGTGCTAGTGGGTCTAGCGGAAGAGAGACCCAGTGCTTC
V gene: TRBV7-2; J gene: TRBJ2-7; D gene: TRBD2; clone size: few; CDR3 protein: CASSVAGAGGWEQYF; CDR3 DNA: TGTGCCAGCAGCGTCGCGGGAGCGGGAGGGTGGGAGCAGTACTTC
V gene: TRBV7-2; J gene: TRBJ2-7; D gene: .; clone size: few; CDR3 protein: CASSKDRNYEQYF; CDR3 DNA: TGTGCCAGCAGCAAAGACAGGAACTACGAGCAGTACTTC
V gene: TRBV5-5; J gene: TRBJ2-1; D gene: .; clone size: .; CDR3 protein: CASSLISGNEQFF; CDR3 DNA: TGTGCCAGCAGCTTGATTTCCGGGAATGAGCAGTTCTTC
V gene: TRBV20-1; J gene: TRBJ1-5; D gene: .; clone size: few; CDR3 protein: CSARDTTGYQPQHF; CDR3 DNA: TGCAGTGCTAGAGATACGACAGGATATCAGCCCCAGCATTTT
V gene: TRBV3-1; J gene: TRBJ2-1; D gene: .; clone size: few; CDR3 protein: CASSLSWGHGNEQFF; CDR3 DNA: TGTGCCAGCAGTCTCAGCTGGGGGCACGGTAATGAGCAGTTCTTC
V gene: TRBV7-2; J gene: TRBJ1-3; D gene: .; clone size: many; CDR3 protein: CASSAGSSGNTIYF; CDR3 DNA: TGTGCCAGCAGCGCCGGGAGTTCTGGAAACACCATATATTTT
V gene: TRBV20-1; J gene: TRBJ1-6; D gene: .; clone size: many; CDR3 protein: CSANDRTTNSPLHF; CDR3 DNA: TGCAGTGCAAACGACAGAACTACTAATTCACCCCTCCACTTT
V gene: TRBV24-1; J gene: TRBJ1-2; D gene: .; clone size: few; CDR3 protein: CATSDSGTGSYGYTF; CDR3 DNA: TGTGCCACCAGTGATTCCGGGACGGGATCATATGGCTACACCTTC
V gene: TRBV9; J gene: TRBJ2-3; D gene: .; clone size: few; CDR3 protein: CASSVRAGWSTDTQYF; CDR3 DNA: TGTGCCAGCAGCGTCCGAGCTGGATGGAGCACAGATACGCAGTATTTT
V gene: TRBV5-5; J gene: TRBJ2-5; D gene: .; clone size: many; CDR3 protein: CASSLQGEETQYF; CDR3 DNA: TGTGCCAGCAGCTTGCAAGGAGAAGAGACCCAGTACTTC
V gene: TRBV5-1; J gene: TRBJ1-1; D gene: TRBD1; clone size: .; CDR3 protein: CASSLYRGTNTEAFF; CDR3 DNA: TGCGCCAGCAGCTTGTACAGGGGAACGAACACTGAAGCTTTCTTT
V gene: TRBV9; J gene: TRBJ2-3; D gene: .; clone size: few; CDR3 protein: CASSGQSLATDTQYF; CDR3 DNA: TGTGCCAGCAGCGGCCAGAGCCTAGCTACAGATACGCAGTATTTT
V gene: TRBV5-1; J gene: TRBJ1-5; D gene: TRBD1; clone size: many; CDR3 protein: CASSSHPDRGKEPQHF; CDR3 DNA: TGCGCCAGCAGCTCACACCCGGACAGGGGGAAGGAGCCCCAGCATTTT